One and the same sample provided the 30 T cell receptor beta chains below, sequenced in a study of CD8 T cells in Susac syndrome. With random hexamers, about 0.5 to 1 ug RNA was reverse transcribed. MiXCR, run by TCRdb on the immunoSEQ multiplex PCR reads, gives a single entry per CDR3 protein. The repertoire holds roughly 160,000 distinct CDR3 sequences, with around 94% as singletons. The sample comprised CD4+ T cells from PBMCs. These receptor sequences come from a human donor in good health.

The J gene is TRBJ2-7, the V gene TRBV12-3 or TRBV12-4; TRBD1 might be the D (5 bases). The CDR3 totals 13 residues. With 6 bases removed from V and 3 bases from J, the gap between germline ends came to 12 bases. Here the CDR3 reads CASRNRLNYEQYF. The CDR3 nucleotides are TGTGCCAGCAGGAACAGGCTCAACTACGAGCAGTACTTC.

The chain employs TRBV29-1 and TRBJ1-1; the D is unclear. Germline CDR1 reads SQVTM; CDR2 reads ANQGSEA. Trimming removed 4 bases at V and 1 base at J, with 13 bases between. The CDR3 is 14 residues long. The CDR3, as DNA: TGCAGCGTTGTTGTAGGTCTACGGAACACTGAAGCTTTCTTT. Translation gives CSVVVGLRNTEAFF.

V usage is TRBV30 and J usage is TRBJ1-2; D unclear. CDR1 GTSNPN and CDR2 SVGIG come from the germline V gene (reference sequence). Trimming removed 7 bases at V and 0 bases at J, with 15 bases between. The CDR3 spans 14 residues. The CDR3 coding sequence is TGTGCCTCATCCCGTGTGGCAACTAACTATGGCTACACCTTC. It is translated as CASSRVATNYGYTF. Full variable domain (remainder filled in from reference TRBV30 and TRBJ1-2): SQTIHQWPATLVQPVGSPLSLECTVEGTSNPNLYWYRQAAGRGLQLLFYSVGIGQISSEVPQNLSASRPQDRQFILSSKKLLLSDSGFYLCASSRVATNYGYTFGSGTRLTVV.

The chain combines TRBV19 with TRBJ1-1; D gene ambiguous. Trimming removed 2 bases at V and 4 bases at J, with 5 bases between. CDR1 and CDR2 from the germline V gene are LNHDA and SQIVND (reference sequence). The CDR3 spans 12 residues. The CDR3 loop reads CASSIWGTEAFF. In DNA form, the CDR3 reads TGTGCCAGTAGTATATGGGGCACTGAAGCTTTCTTT. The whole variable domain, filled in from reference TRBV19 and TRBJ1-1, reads DGGITQSPKYLFRKEGQNVTLSCEQNLNHDAMYWYRQDPGQGLRLIYYSQIVNDFQKGDIAEGYSVSREKKESFPLTVTSAQKNPTAFYLCASSIWGTEAFFGQGTRLTVV.

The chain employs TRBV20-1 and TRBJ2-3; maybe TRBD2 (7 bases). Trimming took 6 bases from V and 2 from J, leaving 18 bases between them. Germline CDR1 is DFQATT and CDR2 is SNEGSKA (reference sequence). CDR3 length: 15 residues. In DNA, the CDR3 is TGCAGTGCACTACTCGGGGGGCATGACACAGATACGCAGTATTTT. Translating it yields CSALLGGHDTDTQYF.

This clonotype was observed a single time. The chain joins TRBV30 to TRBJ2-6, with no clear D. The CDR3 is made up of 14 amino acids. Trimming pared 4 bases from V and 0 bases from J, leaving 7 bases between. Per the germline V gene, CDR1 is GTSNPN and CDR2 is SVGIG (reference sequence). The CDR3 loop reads CAWTVYSGANVLTF. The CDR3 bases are TGTGCCTGGACCGTCTACTCTGGGGCCAACGTCCTGACTTTC.

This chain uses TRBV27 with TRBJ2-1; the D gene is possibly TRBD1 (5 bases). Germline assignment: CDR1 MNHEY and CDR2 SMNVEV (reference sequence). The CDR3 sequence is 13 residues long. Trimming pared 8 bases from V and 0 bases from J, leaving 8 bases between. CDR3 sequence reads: CASQDSSYNEQFF. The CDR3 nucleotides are TGTGCCAGCCAAGACAGCTCCTACAATGAGCAGTTCTTC.

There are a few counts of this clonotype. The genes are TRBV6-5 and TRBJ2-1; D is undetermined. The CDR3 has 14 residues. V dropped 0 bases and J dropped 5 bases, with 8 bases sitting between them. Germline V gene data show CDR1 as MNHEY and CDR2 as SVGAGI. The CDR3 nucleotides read TGTGCCAGCAGTTACTCGAACAGCCACAATGAGCAGTTCTTC. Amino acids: CASSYSNSHNEQFF.

CDR3 bases: TGCAGTGCTAGTCCGGGACAGCAAAATCAGCCCCAGCATTTT. Translation gives CSASPGQQNQPQHF. The chain couples TRBV20-1 to TRBJ1-5; 7 nucleotides line up with TRBD1. The V gene's germline CDR1 is DFQATT and CDR2 SNEGSKA (reference sequence). The V segment lost 3 bases and the J segment 4 bases; nucleotides outside the gene matches: 6. This CDR3 is built from 14 residues.

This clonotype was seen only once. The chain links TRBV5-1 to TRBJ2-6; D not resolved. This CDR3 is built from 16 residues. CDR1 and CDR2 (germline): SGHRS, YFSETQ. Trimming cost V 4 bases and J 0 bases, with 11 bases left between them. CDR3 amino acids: CASSPGALSGANVLTF. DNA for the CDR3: TGCGCCAGCAGCCCTGGAGCCCTCTCTGGGGCCAACGTCCTGACTTTC.

The CDR3 DNA reads TGTGCCAGCAGCCAGGGACAGGGGATTGCTGGGGCCAACGTCCTGACTTTC. Residues: CASSQGQGIAGANVLTF. V gene TRBV7-9 combines with J gene TRBJ2-6, with TRBD1 matching 10 bases. The length of the CDR3 is 17 residues. Trimming removed 5 bases from V and 2 bases from J; junction bases left unmatched: 6. CDR1 and CDR2 from the germline V gene are SEHNR and FQNEAQ (reference sequence).

The CDR3 nucleotides read TGCAGTGCTTTTGGGACGTTCCAAGAGACCCAGTACTTC. It yields the protein CSAFGTFQETQYF. The chain links TRBV20-1 to TRBJ2-5; either TRBD1 or TRBD2 may fit D (5 bases each). The CDR3 runs to 13 residues. V shed 5 bases and J shed 1 base, with 11 bases lying between them. Looked up from germline, CDR1 is DFQATT and CDR2 is SNEGSKA (reference sequence).

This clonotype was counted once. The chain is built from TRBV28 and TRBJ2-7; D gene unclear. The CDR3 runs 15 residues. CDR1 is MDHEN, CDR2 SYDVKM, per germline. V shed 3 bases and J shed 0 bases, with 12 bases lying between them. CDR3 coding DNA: TGTGCCAGCAGTTTTGGCAGTACAAGCTCCTACGAGCAGTACTTC. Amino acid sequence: CASSFGSTSSYEQYF. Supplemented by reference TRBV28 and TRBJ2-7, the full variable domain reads DVKVTQSSRYLVKRTGEKVFLECVQDMDHENMFWYRQDPGLGLRLIYFSYDVKMKEKGDIPEGYSVSREKKERFSLILESASTNQTSMYLCASSFGSTSSYEQYFGPGTRLTVT.

The CDR3 region has the DNA TGCAGCGTTGAGGGCAGGGAGGGGGCTTTCTTT. This gives the protein CSVEGREGAFF. The V and J genes are TRBV29-1 and TRBJ1-1; possibly TRBD1 for D (5 bases). The CDR3 totals 11 residues. From germline, CDR1 is SQVTM and CDR2 ANQGSEA. V was cut by 3 bases and J by 11 bases, with 13 bases left in between.

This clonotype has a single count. The CDR3 nucleotides read TGTGCCAGCTCAGTCCGGGACACCTCCTACGAGCAGTACTTC. This translates into CASSVRDTSYEQYF. The genes are TRBV18 and TRBJ2-7, with D possibly matching TRBD1 (6 bases). V lost 5 bases to trimming and J lost 0 bases, with 11 bases between them. This CDR3 is 14 amino acids long. The germline V gene encodes CDR1 KGHSH and CDR2 LQKENI. The whole variable domain, remainder taken from reference TRBV18 and TRBJ2-7, is NAGVMQNPRHLVRRRGQEARLRCSPMKGHSHVYWYRQLPEEGLKFMVYLQKENIIDESGMPKERFSAEFPKEGPSILRIQQVVRGDSAAYFCASSVRDTSYEQYFGPGTRLTVT.

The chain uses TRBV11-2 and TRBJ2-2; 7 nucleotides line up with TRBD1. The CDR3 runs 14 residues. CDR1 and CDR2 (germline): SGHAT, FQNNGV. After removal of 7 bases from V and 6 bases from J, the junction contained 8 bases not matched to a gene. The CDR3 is CASIKRQGPGELFF. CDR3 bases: TGTGCCAGCATCAAGAGACAGGGTCCCGGGGAGCTGTTTTTT.

CDR3 bases: TGTGCCAGCAGCCAAGGACAGCGTGGAGCTGAAGCTTTCTTT. Protein product: CASSQGQRGAEAFF. The chain has TRBV3-1 and TRBJ1-1; D might be TRBD1 (5 bases). Trimming cost V 1 base and J 6 bases, with 12 bases left between them. The CDR3 totals 14 residues. Germline V gene data show CDR1 as LGHDT and CDR2 as YNNKEL (reference sequence). Full variable domain (outside the CDR3, taken from reference TRBV3-1 and TRBJ1-1): DTAVSQTPKYLVTQMGNDKSIKCEQNLGHDTMYWYKQDSKKFLKIMFSYNNKELIINETVPNRFSPKSPDKAHLNLHINSLELGDSAVYFCASSQGQRGAEAFFGQGTRLTVV.

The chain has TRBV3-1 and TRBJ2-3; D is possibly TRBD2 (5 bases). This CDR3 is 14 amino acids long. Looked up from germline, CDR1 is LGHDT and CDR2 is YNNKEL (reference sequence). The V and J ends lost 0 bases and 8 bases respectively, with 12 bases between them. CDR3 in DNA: TGTGCCAGCAGCCAAGAATCGGGAATCGGTACGCAGTATTTT. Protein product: CASSQESGIGTQYF.

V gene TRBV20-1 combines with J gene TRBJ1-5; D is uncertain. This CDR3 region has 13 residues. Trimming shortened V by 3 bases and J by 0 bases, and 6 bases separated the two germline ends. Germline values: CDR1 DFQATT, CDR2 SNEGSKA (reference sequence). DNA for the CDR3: TGCAGTGCTAGGAAGAATAGCAATCAGCCCCAGCATTTT. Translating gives CSARKNSNQPQHF.

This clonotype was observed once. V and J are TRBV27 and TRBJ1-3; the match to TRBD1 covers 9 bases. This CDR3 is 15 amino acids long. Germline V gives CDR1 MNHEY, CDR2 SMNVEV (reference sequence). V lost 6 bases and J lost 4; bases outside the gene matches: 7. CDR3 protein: CASRRTGDRGNTIYF. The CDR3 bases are TGTGCCAGCAGGAGGACAGGGGATAGGGGAAACACCATATATTTT.

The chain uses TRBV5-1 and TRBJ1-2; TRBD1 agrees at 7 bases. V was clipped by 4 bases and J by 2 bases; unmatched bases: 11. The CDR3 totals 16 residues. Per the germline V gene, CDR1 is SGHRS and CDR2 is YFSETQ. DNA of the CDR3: TGCGCCAGCAGCGTGGTCGCCGGGACAGAGAACTATGGCTACACCTTC. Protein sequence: CASSVVAGTENYGYTF.

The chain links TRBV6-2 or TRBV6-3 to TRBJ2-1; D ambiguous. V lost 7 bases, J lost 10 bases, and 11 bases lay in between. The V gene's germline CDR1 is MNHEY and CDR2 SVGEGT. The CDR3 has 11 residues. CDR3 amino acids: CASKGYEEQFF. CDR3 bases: TGTGCCAGCAAGGGTTATGAGGAGCAGTTCTTC.

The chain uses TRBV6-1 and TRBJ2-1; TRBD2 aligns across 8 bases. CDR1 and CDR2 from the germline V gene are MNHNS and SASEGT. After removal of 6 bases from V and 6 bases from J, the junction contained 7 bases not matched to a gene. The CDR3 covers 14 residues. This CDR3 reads CASSLGGTSNEQFF. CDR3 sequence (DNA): TGTGCCAGCAGCCTCGGAGGGACTAGCAATGAGCAGTTCTTC.

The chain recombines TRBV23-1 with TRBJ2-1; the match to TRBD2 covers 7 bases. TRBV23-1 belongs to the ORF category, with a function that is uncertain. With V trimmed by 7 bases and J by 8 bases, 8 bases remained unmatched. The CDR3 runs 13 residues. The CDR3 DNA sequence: TGCGCCAGCACCCAAGGACTAGTTTATGAGCAGTTCTTC. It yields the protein CASTQGLVYEQFF.

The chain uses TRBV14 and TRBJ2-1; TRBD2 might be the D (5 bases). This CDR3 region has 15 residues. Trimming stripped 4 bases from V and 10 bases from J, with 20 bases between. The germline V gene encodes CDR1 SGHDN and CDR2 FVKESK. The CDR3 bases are TGTGCCAGCAGCCCCTTAGGGTCGGGGAACGACGAGCAGTTCTTC. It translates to CASSPLGSGNDEQFF.

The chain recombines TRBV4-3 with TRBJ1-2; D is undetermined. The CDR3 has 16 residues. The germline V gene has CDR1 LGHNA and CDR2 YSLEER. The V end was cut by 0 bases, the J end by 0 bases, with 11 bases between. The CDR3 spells CASSQDLTQPNYGYTF. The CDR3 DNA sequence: TGCGCCAGCAGCCAAGATCTCACCCAACCTAACTATGGCTACACCTTC.

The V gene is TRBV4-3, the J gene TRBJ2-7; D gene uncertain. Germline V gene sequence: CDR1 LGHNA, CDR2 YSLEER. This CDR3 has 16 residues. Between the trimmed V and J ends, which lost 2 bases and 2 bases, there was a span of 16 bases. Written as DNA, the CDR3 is TGCGCCAGCAGCCAACCGCGAACCAGGTTCCCCTACGAGCAGTACTTC. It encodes CASSQPRTRFPYEQYF.

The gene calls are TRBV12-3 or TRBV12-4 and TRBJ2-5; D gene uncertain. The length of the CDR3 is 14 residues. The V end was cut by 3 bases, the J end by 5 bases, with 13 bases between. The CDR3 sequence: CASSFRTDRETQYF. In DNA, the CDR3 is TGTGCCAGCAGTTTCAGGACGGATCGTGAGACCCAGTACTTC.

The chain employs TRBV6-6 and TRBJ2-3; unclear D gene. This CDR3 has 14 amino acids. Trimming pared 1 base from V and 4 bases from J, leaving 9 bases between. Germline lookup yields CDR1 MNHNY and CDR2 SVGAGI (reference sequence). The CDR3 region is CASSYLVRADTQYF. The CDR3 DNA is TGTGCCAGCAGTTACTTGGTTAGAGCAGATACGCAGTATTTT.

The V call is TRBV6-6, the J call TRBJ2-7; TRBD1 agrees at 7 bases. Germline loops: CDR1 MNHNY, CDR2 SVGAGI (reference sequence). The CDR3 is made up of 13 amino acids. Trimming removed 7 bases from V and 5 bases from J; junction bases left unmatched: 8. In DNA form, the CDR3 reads TGTGCCAGCACCCTGACAGGGTTCAACGAGCAGTACTTC. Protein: CASTLTGFNEQYF.